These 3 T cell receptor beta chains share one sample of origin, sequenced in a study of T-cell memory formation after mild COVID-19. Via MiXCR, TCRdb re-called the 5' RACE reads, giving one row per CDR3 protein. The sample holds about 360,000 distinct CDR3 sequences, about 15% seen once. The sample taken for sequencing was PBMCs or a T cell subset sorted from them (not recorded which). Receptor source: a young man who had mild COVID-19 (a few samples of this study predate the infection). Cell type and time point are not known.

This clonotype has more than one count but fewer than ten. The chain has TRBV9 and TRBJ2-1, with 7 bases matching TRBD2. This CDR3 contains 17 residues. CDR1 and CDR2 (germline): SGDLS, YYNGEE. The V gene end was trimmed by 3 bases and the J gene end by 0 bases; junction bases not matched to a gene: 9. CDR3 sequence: CASSAGLGTTSYNEQFF. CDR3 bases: TGTGCCAGCAGCGCCGGCCTCGGGACTACCTCCTACAATGAGCAGTTCTTC.

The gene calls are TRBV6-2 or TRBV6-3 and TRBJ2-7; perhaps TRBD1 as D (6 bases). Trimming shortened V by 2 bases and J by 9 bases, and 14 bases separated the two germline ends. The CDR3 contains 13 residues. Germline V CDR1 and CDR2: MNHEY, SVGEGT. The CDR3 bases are TGTGCCAGCAGTTACGGCAGGGGATTCGGGCAGTACGTC. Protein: CASSYGRGFGQYV.

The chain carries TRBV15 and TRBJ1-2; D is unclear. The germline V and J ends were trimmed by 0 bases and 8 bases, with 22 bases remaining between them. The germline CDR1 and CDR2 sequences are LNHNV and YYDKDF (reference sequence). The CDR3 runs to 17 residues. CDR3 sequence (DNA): TGTGCCACCAGCAGAGATGTAACCTCCGGCCTGGGTTCCGGCTACACCTTC. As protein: CATSRDVTSGLGSGYTF.